Listed here are 16 T cell receptor beta chains from one sample, sequenced in a study of Ad26.COV2.S vaccination and SARS-CoV-2 variants. The treatment here: around 19 received Ad26.COV2.S at low or high dose, single or two shots; a few received placebo; per-sample allocation not given. At day 63 after the first vaccine or placebo injection, samples were drawn. Assay: immunoSEQ multiplex PCR; the TCRdb copy retains only in-frame clones and omits some. Of approximately 300,000 clones listed, about 82% are singletons. The specimen was peripheral blood, collected in a trial of Ad26.COV2.S vaccine versus placebo. Receptors were obtained from a person aged 18-60 years who received the Ad26.COV2.S COVID-19 vaccine or a placebo.

This chain links TRBV9 with TRBJ1-2; TRBD1 is a possible D gene (5 bases). V was cut by 0 bases and J by 4 bases, with 13 bases left in between. In germline, CDR1 is SGDLS, CDR2 YYNGEE. The CDR3 is made up of 15 amino acids. In DNA form, the CDR3 reads TGTGCCAGCAGCGTAGCGACTCCGGGGCCCTATGGCTACACCTTC. It specifies CASSVATPGPYGYTF.

The V and J genes are TRBV18 and TRBJ2-3; TRBD2 agrees at 10 bases. Germline CDR1 reads KGHSH; CDR2 reads LQKENI. With 5 bases clipped from V and 5 bases from J, the junction kept 13 bases outside the gene matches. The CDR3 spans 17 residues. The CDR3, as DNA: TGTGCCAGCTCAGCCTACTATAGCGGGGGGAAAGAAGATACGCAGTATTTT. It yields the protein CASSAYYSGGKEDTQYF. The full variable domain, rest sourced from reference TRBV18 and TRBJ2-3, is NAGVMQNPRHLVRRRGQEARLRCSPMKGHSHVYWYRQLPEEGLKFMVYLQKENIIDESGMPKERFSAEFPKEGPSILRIQQVVRGDSAAYFCASSAYYSGGKEDTQYFGPGTRLTVL.

The rearrangement joins TRBV20-1 to TRBJ1-1; 8 nucleotides agree with TRBD1. CDR3 length: 11 amino acids. J gave up 12 bases and V 8 bases, and 11 bases lay outside the gene matches. Germline loops: CDR1 DFQATT, CDR2 SNEGSKA (reference sequence). The CDR3 loop is CSTVQGALSFF. DNA of the CDR3: TGCAGTACCGTCCAGGGGGCGCTTTCTTTCTTT.

This chain connects TRBV2 to TRBJ2-1, with TRBD1 as a possible D gene (5 bases). Trimming took off 2 bases at V and 3 bases at J, with 11 bases between the two ends. Germline values: CDR1 SNHLY, CDR2 FYNNEI. This CDR3 has 15 residues. CDR3 loop: CASSEQGPLYNEQFF. The CDR3 nucleotides read TGTGCCAGCAGTGAACAGGGTCCCCTCTACAATGAGCAGTTCTTC.

The V and J genes are TRBV3-1 (or the pseudogene TRBV3-2) and TRBJ1-2; D is undetermined. Germline V gives CDR1 LGHDT, CDR2 YNNKEL (reference sequence). This CDR3 has 12 amino acids. The V end was cut by 4 bases, the J end by 5 bases, with 8 bases between. CDR3 coding DNA: TGTGCCAGCAGCCTCCGGGAGTATGGCTACACCTTC. It translates to CASSLREYGYTF.

CDR3 in amino acids: CASSYGTGNYGYTF. The CDR3 DNA follows: TGTGCCAGCAGTTACGGGACAGGCAACTATGGCTACACCTTC. The chain carries TRBV6-5 and TRBJ1-2; TRBD1 matches at 8 bases. Germline V gene sequence: CDR1 MNHEY, CDR2 SVGAGI. This CDR3 has 14 amino acids. V dropped 2 bases and J dropped 2; count of bases not matched to a gene: 1.

The J gene is TRBJ1-2, the V gene TRBV7-9, with D maybe TRBD1 (6 bases). Trimming left V 5 bases short and J 0 bases short, with 10 bases between. Germline loops: CDR1 SEHNR, CDR2 FQNEAQ (reference sequence). The CDR3 is made up of 14 amino acids. CDR3 nucleotides: TGTGCCAGCAGCCGGGACACCGCTAACTATGGCTACACCTTC. It specifies CASSRDTANYGYTF.

The chain recombines TRBV6-5 with TRBJ2-3; tentatively, D is TRBD1 (6 bases). From germline, CDR1 is MNHEY and CDR2 SVGAGI. V was clipped by 8 bases and J by 4 bases, with 16 bases between them. The CDR3 runs to 14 residues. CDR3 coding DNA: TGTGCCAGCGGTAGGGGGTATGAGGCAGATACGCAGTATTTT. Translated: CASGRGYEADTQYF.

The chain links TRBV3-1 (or the pseudogene TRBV3-2) to TRBJ1-6, with TRBD1 as a possible D gene (6 bases). The germline gives CDR1 LGHDT, CDR2 YNNKEL (reference sequence). V lost 4 bases, J lost 10 bases, and 17 bases lay in between. The CDR3 contains 15 residues. CDR3 nucleotides: TGTGCCAGCAGCCCGGACAGCCTCCCGGTATCACCCCTCCACTTT. Residues: CASSPDSLPVSPLHF.

The gene calls are TRBV4-3 and TRBJ1-2; 9 nucleotides match TRBD1. Germline V gives CDR1 LGHNA, CDR2 YSLEER. The CDR3 is 16 amino acids. V lost 1 base to trimming and J lost 4 bases; unmatched junction nucleotides: 7. CDR3 amino acids: CASSQVIQGASYGYTF. The DNA of the CDR3 is TGCGCCAGCAGCCAAGTAATACAGGGGGCAAGCTATGGCTACACCTTC.

This clone has just a few counts. The J gene is TRBJ1-6, the V gene TRBV2; no definite D call. This CDR3 has 14 amino acids. V was shortened by 2 bases and J by 7 bases, with 9 bases between the two germline ends. Germline V gene data show CDR1 as SNHLY and CDR2 as FYNNEI. The DNA of the CDR3 is TGTGCCAGCAGTGAACGGGTGGGGAATTCACCCCTCCACTTT. This gives the protein CASSERVGNSPLHF.

V usage is TRBV18 and J usage is TRBJ2-7; weak D call: TRBD2 (5 bases). V was trimmed by 3 bases and J by 2 bases, leaving 11 bases between them. The germline V gene encodes CDR1 KGHSH and CDR2 LQKENI. The CDR3 totals 14 residues. The CDR3 region has the DNA TGTGCCAGCTCACCCTTGGGCGGGCCCTACGAGCAGTACTTC. This translates into CASSPLGGPYEQYF.

This chain links TRBV7-9 with TRBJ2-2; 9 bases line up with TRBD1. The CDR3 spans 16 residues. Looked up from germline, CDR1 is SEHNR and CDR2 is FQNEAQ (reference sequence). V dropped 2 bases and J dropped 13; count of bases not matched to a gene: 14. CDR3: CASSLSRTGALGGLFF. In nucleotides, the CDR3 is TGTGCCAGCAGCTTATCACGGACAGGGGCCCTGGGAGGGCTGTTTTTT.

This chain uses TRBV27 with TRBJ2-1; maybe TRBD1 (6 bases). Trimming cost V 4 bases and J 0 bases, with 16 bases left between them. This CDR3 spans 17 amino acids. Germline assignment: CDR1 MNHEY and CDR2 SMNVEV (reference sequence). The CDR3 sequence: CASSSSGTRSSYNEQFF. The DNA of the CDR3 is TGTGCCAGCAGTTCCTCCGGGACAAGGAGCTCCTACAATGAGCAGTTCTTC.

Only one count was recorded for this clone. The rearrangement links TRBV19 to TRBJ1-3; 10 bases agree with TRBD1. From germline, CDR1 is LNHDA and CDR2 SQIVND (reference sequence). The CDR3 loop spans 17 amino acids. Unmatched junction bases numbered 6, after V lost 4 bases and J lost 0 bases. CDR3 DNA: TGTGCCAGTAGTAGGGGGACAGGGGCGAGCTCTGGAAACACCATATATTTT. Its translation: CASSRGTGASSGNTIYF.

The chain links TRBV5-1 to TRBJ1-2; 8 nucleotides line up with TRBD1. The CDR3 runs 17 residues. CDR1 is SGHRS, CDR2 YFSETQ, per germline. Germline trimming cut 0 bases from V and 7 bases from J; bases unmatched to any gene: 14. The CDR3, as DNA: TGCGCCAGCAGCTTGGAAGGGACAGGTTACAGGATGGGTGGCTACACCTTC. Protein sequence: CASSLEGTGYRMGGYTF.